This TCR beta chain was observed in a study of spatial heterogeneity in lung cancer. Study-wide results and limits: There were more appearances of ubiquitous expanded tumor TCRs in blood at resection than at follow-up.

Regarding this clonotype: Its antigen is as yet unknown.

Trimming left V 0 bases short and J 6 bases short, with 7 bases between. Germline V CDR1 and CDR2: KGHSH, LQKENI. This CDR3 is built from 13 residues. Each CDR3 protein gets one entry after TCRdb re-called the 5' RACE reads with MiXCR. The sample shows 110,000 or so distinct CDR3 sequences, 10% to 14% of them seen only once. The time point: blood at routine non-recurrence follow-up after resection. No cells were sorted before sequencing. The whole RNA sequenced was extracted from tumor, nontumor lung or frozen PBMC. This receptor was taken from a female donor with early-stage non-small cell lung cancer. The rearrangement links TRBV18 to TRBJ2-3, with D hard to call. The source material was PBMCs, sampled at follow-up. The CDR3, as DNA: TGTGCCAGCTCACCACCATTAGTTGATACGCAGTATTTT. As protein: CASSPPLVDTQYF. Full variable domain (missing parts from reference TRBV18 and TRBJ2-3): NAGVMQNPRHLVRRRGQEARLRCSPMKGHSHVYWYRQLPEEGLKFMVYLQKENIIDESGMPKERFSAEFPKEGPSILRIQQVVRGDSAAYFCASSPPLVDTQYFGPGTRLTVL.